This TCR beta chain was sequenced for a study of blood T cell repertoires in COVID-19. Looking at the study overall: Sites across the United States, Italy and Spain contributed samples from acute and convalescent COVID-19. Nucleic acid was either cDNA or gDNA, and it came from T cells, B-cell-depleted T cells, or PBMCs.

As processed by the authors: Reference gene primer amplification gave estimated nucleated cell counts. Assay: immunoSEQ multiplex PCR; the TCRdb copy retains only in-frame clones and omits some. The V and J calls and clone size come from that table; D and trimming were worked out from the DNA. The sample shows some 290,000 clones, approximately 87% of them seen only once. Seattle's enrolled individuals joined amid active infection and were then monitored longitudinally. Material for sequencing was peripheral blood. This sequence originates from a woman aged 25 to 39 with COVID-19, enrolled during active disease.

The CDR3 reads CASSFGGPNTEAFF. The CDR3 nucleotides read TGTGCCAGCAGCTTCGGGGGGCCGAACACTGAAGCTTTCTTT. The rearrangement links TRBV11-2 to TRBJ1-1, with D possibly matching TRBD1 (6 bases). Trimming stripped 3 bases from V and 1 base from J, with 9 bases between. There are 14 residues in the CDR3. Germline V gene lookup returns CDR1 SGHAT and CDR2 FQNNGV.